This T cell receptor beta chain is drawn from a study of CD8 T cells in ankylosing spondylitis. The length of the CDR3 is 14 residues. After removal of 4 bases from V and 4 bases from J, the junction contained 3 bases not matched to a gene. Germline CDR1 and CDR2: MNHNS and SASEGT. MiXCR was run by TCRdb on the 5' RACE reads, yielding one entry per CDR3 protein. Seen here are about 250,000 distinct CDR3 sequences, more than 20% observed once, and the top ten hold roughly 0.67%. The genes are TRBV6-1 and TRBJ2-3; the match to TRBD1 covers 9 bases. Sequenced input: blood, either unsorted or a sorted T cell fraction (not recorded which). The clonotype originates from a male donor with ankylosing spondylitis or in good health (not recorded which). CDR3 nucleotides: TGTGCCAGCAGTGCTGGGACAGGGCCAGATACGCAGTATTTT. Its translation is CASSAGTGPDTQYF.